Listed below are T cell receptor beta chains from one sample, sequenced in a study of PD-1 blockade in classical Hodgkin lymphoma. Assay used: immunoSEQ multiplex PCR; TCRdb lists only in-frame clones, some missing. The sample lists approximately 84,000 clones, approximately 91% seen once, with less than 25% in the top ten. The sample was peripheral blood mononuclear cells (PBMCs), taken at baseline. These TCRs come from a human donor with classical Hodgkin lymphoma. Each CDR3 is given with its conserved first and last residue. The order of the fields is D gene, J gene, V gene, clone size, CDR3 protein, CDR3 DNA. The D gene is left open where the match is weak. For some rows the clone size is stated as once, few or many, or as a class when expanded; others skip it.

d_gene: .; j_gene: TRBJ2-1; v_gene: TRBV5-1; abundance: .; CDR3aa: CASSADGYNEQFF; CDR3nt: TGCGCCAGCAGCGCCGACGGCTACAATGAGCAGTTCTTC
d_gene: .; j_gene: TRBJ2-7; v_gene: TRBV6-5; abundance: .; CDR3aa: CASTSILSYEQYF; CDR3nt: TGTGCCAGTACCTCCATCCTCTCCTACGAGCAGTACTTC
d_gene: .; j_gene: TRBJ2-1; v_gene: TRBV11-2; abundance: .; CDR3aa: CASSLGSPRLLF; CDR3nt: TGTGCCAGCAGCTTAGGCTCCCCTCGTCTGCTCTTC
d_gene: .; j_gene: TRBJ2-1; v_gene: TRBV14; abundance: .; CDR3aa: CASSPVGHEQFF; CDR3nt: TGTGCCAGCAGCCCCGTGGGGCATGAGCAGTTCTTC
d_gene: .; j_gene: TRBJ2-6; v_gene: TRBV6-4; abundance: .; CDR3aa: CASSDGGGANVLTF; CDR3nt: TGTGCCAGCAGTGACGGTGGTGGGGCCAACGTCCTGACTTTC
d_gene: TRBD2; j_gene: TRBJ2-1; v_gene: TRBV29-1; abundance: .; CDR3aa: CSVEGGPGGPYNEQFF; CDR3nt: TGCAGCGTTGAGGGGGGACCGGGAGGGCCTTACAATGAGCAGTTCTTC
d_gene: .; j_gene: TRBJ2-2; v_gene: TRBV4-1; abundance: .; CDR3aa: CASGWAAATGELFF; CDR3nt: TGCGCCAGCGGGTGGGCGGCGGCCACCGGGGAGCTGTTTTTT
d_gene: .; j_gene: TRBJ2-5; v_gene: TRBV25-1; abundance: .; CDR3aa: CASSSTGTFGGTQYF; CDR3nt: TGTGCCAGCAGTTCAACCGGGACATTCGGAGGGACCCAGTACTTC
d_gene: TRBD2; j_gene: TRBJ2-2; v_gene: TRBV7-6; abundance: .; CDR3aa: CASSLWGGRKNTGELFF; CDR3nt: TGTGCCAGCAGCTTATGGGGCGGGAGAAAGAACACCGGGGAGCTGTTTTTT
d_gene: .; j_gene: TRBJ2-5; v_gene: TRBV9; abundance: .; CDR3aa: CASSVGLTSYQETQYF; CDR3nt: TGTGCCAGCAGCGTAGGATTGACCTCGTACCAGGAGACCCAGTACTTC
d_gene: .; j_gene: TRBJ2-5; v_gene: TRBV5-4; abundance: .; CDR3aa: CASGTPGSGKETQYF; CDR3nt: TGTGCCAGCGGAACCCCGGGCTCCGGGAAGGAGACCCAGTACTTC
d_gene: .; j_gene: TRBJ2-7; v_gene: TRBV6-1; abundance: .; CDR3aa: CASSEAGTGYEQYF; CDR3nt: TGTGCCAGCAGTGAAGCAGGAACAGGCTACGAGCAGTACTTC
d_gene: .; j_gene: TRBJ2-7; v_gene: TRBV6-6; abundance: once; CDR3aa: CASSYAQGGEQYF; CDR3nt: TGTGCCAGCAGTTACGCGCAGGGTGGTGAGCAGTACTTC
d_gene: .; j_gene: TRBJ1-1; v_gene: TRBV11-3; abundance: .; CDR3aa: CASSTKPNTEAFF; CDR3nt: TGTGCCAGCAGCACTAAGCCCAACACTGAAGCTTTCTTT
d_gene: .; j_gene: TRBJ2-3; v_gene: TRBV30; abundance: .; CDR3aa: CAWNRVGTDTQYF; CDR3nt: TGTGCCTGGAACAGGGTCGGCACAGATACGCAGTATTTT
d_gene: .; j_gene: TRBJ2-7; v_gene: TRBV27; abundance: once; CDR3aa: CASSSSGPHHEQYF; CDR3nt: TGTGCCAGCAGTTCTTCCGGGCCCCACCACGAGCAGTACTTC
d_gene: TRBD1; j_gene: TRBJ1-3; v_gene: TRBV12-5; abundance: .; CDR3aa: CASGLRKSGTGLSGNTIYF; CDR3nt: TGTGCTAGTGGACTCAGAAAAAGCGGGACAGGGCTTTCTGGAAACACCATATATTTT
d_gene: TRBD2; j_gene: TRBJ2-3; v_gene: TRBV29-1; abundance: once; CDR3aa: CSVRMVGLAVF; CDR3nt: TGCAGCGTCCGAATGGTGGGACTAGCGGTATTT
d_gene: .; j_gene: TRBJ2-1; v_gene: TRBV7-9; abundance: .; CDR3aa: CASSLEGSPYNEQFF; CDR3nt: TGTGCCAGCAGCTTAGAGGGGTCACCCTACAATGAGCAGTTCTTC
d_gene: .; j_gene: TRBJ2-1; v_gene: TRBV6-5; abundance: .; CDR3aa: CASRGWGDNEQFF; CDR3nt: TGTGCCAGCAGAGGATGGGGTGACAATGAGCAGTTCTTC
d_gene: .; j_gene: TRBJ1-2; v_gene: TRBV5-6; abundance: .; CDR3aa: CASSLVPGDGYTF; CDR3nt: TGTGCCAGCAGCTTGGTCCCCGGCGATGGCTACACCTTC
d_gene: .; j_gene: TRBJ2-3; v_gene: TRBV13; abundance: .; CDR3aa: CASSSTGVGTDTQYF; CDR3nt: TGTGCCAGCAGCTCGACAGGCGTTGGCACAGATACGCAGTATTTT
d_gene: .; j_gene: TRBJ1-1; v_gene: TRBV19; abundance: .; CDR3aa: CASSMMRVSTEAFF; CDR3nt: TGTGCCAGTAGTATGATGAGGGTGAGTACTGAAGCTTTCTTT
d_gene: TRBD2; j_gene: TRBJ2-7; v_gene: TRBV6-5; abundance: .; CDR3aa: CASRYGRAYEQYF; CDR3nt: TGTGCCAGCAGATACGGGAGGGCATACGAGCAGTACTTC
d_gene: TRBD2; j_gene: TRBJ2-1; v_gene: TRBV7-2; abundance: .; CDR3aa: CASSDGLAGGNEQFF; CDR3nt: TGTGCCAGCAGCGATGGACTAGCGGGAGGCAATGAGCAGTTCTTC
d_gene: .; j_gene: TRBJ2-6; v_gene: TRBV21-1; abundance: .; CDR3aa: CASRVVIQQSRANVLTF; CDR3nt: TGTGCCAGCAGGGTGGTCATACAACAAAGTCGGGCCAACGTCCTGACTTTC
d_gene: .; j_gene: TRBJ2-3; v_gene: TRBV27; abundance: .; CDR3aa: CASSLSRARRGLTDTQYF; CDR3nt: TGTGCCAGCAGTTTATCGAGGGCCCGGCGGGGGCTCACAGATACGCAGTATTTT
d_gene: .; j_gene: TRBJ2-2; v_gene: TRBV5-6; abundance: .; CDR3aa: CASSPFPGLGTGELFF; CDR3nt: TGTGCCAGCAGCCCCTTTCCGGGGCTCGGCACCGGGGAGCTGTTTTTT
d_gene: .; j_gene: TRBJ1-2; v_gene: TRBV5-6; abundance: .; CDR3aa: CASSLEQMANYGYTF; CDR3nt: TGTGCCAGCAGCTTGGAACAGATGGCTAACTATGGCTACACCTTC
d_gene: .; j_gene: TRBJ1-1; v_gene: TRBV6-5; abundance: .; CDR3aa: CASSGQKNTEAFF; CDR3nt: TGTGCCAGCAGCGGACAGAAGAACACTGAAGCTTTCTTT
d_gene: TRBD1; j_gene: TRBJ1-5; v_gene: TRBV10-3; abundance: .; CDR3aa: CAISEGTAQPQHF; CDR3nt: TGTGCCATCAGTGAAGGGACAGCTCAGCCCCAGCATTTT
d_gene: .; j_gene: TRBJ1-2; v_gene: TRBV28; abundance: .; CDR3aa: CASSTDTSGGYGYTF; CDR3nt: TGTGCCAGCAGTACCGACACCTCAGGCGGATATGGCTACACCTTC
d_gene: .; j_gene: TRBJ1-5; v_gene: TRBV30; abundance: .; CDR3aa: CAWSLPGTSPGQPQHF; CDR3nt: TGTGCCTGGAGTCTTCCCGGGACTTCACCGGGCCAGCCCCAGCATTTT
d_gene: .; j_gene: TRBJ2-7; v_gene: TRBV5-1; abundance: .; CDR3aa: CASSSDVSYEQYF; CDR3nt: TGCGCCAGCAGCTCGGACGTCTCCTACGAGCAGTACTTC
d_gene: TRBD1; j_gene: TRBJ1-2; v_gene: TRBV2; abundance: .; CDR3aa: CASSEIPLTGGYGYTF; CDR3nt: TGTGCCAGCAGTGAAATACCCCTGACAGGGGGTTATGGCTACACCTTC
d_gene: TRBD2; j_gene: TRBJ2-3; v_gene: TRBV11-2; abundance: .; CDR3aa: CASSASGSYTDTQYF; CDR3nt: TGTGCCAGCAGCGCTAGCGGGTCTTACACAGATACGCAGTATTTT
d_gene: TRBD2; j_gene: TRBJ2-1; v_gene: TRBV4-1; abundance: .; CDR3aa: CASSLQAGGVGNEQFF; CDR3nt: TGCGCCAGCAGCCTGCAAGCGGGAGGAGTGGGCAATGAGCAGTTCTTC
d_gene: .; j_gene: TRBJ2-1; v_gene: TRBV29-1; abundance: .; CDR3aa: CSGNRDASYNEQFF; CDR3nt: TGCAGCGGGAACAGGGACGCCTCCTACAATGAGCAGTTCTTC
d_gene: .; j_gene: TRBJ1-6; v_gene: TRBV5-1; abundance: .; CDR3aa: CASSLGQLNSPLHF; CDR3nt: TGCGCCAGCAGCTTGGGTCAGCTAAATTCACCCCTCCACTTT
d_gene: TRBD2; j_gene: TRBJ2-3; v_gene: TRBV13; abundance: .; CDR3aa: CASSLLAGDTQYF; CDR3nt: TGTGCCAGCAGCTTATTAGCGGGAGATACGCAGTATTTT
d_gene: .; j_gene: TRBJ1-4; v_gene: TRBV5-6; abundance: .; CDR3aa: CASSTLDSSYEKLFF; CDR3nt: TGTGCCAGCAGCACTCTGGACAGTTCATATGAAAAACTGTTTTTT
d_gene: .; j_gene: TRBJ1-1; v_gene: TRBV11-3; abundance: .; CDR3aa: CASSLYMNTEAFF; CDR3nt: TGTGCCAGCAGCTTATATATGAACACTGAAGCTTTCTTT
d_gene: .; j_gene: TRBJ1-1; v_gene: TRBV19; abundance: .; CDR3aa: CAISDRLNTEAFF; CDR3nt: TGTGCCATTTCGGACAGACTTAACACTGAAGCTTTCTTT
d_gene: .; j_gene: TRBJ2-5; v_gene: TRBV5-4; abundance: .; CDR3aa: CASSSGLIQETQYF; CDR3nt: TGTGCCAGCAGCTCTGGACTGATTCAAGAGACCCAGTACTTC
d_gene: .; j_gene: TRBJ2-3; v_gene: TRBV6-5; abundance: .; CDR3aa: CASSSWGIDTQYF; CDR3nt: TGTGCCAGCAGTTCCTGGGGTATAGATACGCAGTATTTT